This T cell receptor (beta chain) emerged from a study of blood T cell repertoires in COVID-19. Individuals drawn from about 26 US areas were about 18 to 95 years old. Participant-reported clinical history was the basis for cohort assignment. Before being deemed recovered, Cohort 3 donors had two negative PCRs, clearance, or symptom resolution. The data were produced by immunoSEQ multiplex PCR, yet TCRdb's version contains in-frame clones alone and is incomplete. The sample includes a few hundred thousand clones, less than 90% of them seen just once. This CDR3 comprises 15 residues. The V end was cut by 0 bases, the J end by 5 bases, with 11 bases between. Germline V CDR1 and CDR2: WNHNN, SYGVQD (reference sequence).

The sequenced sample consisted of PBMCs or T cells enriched from blood (not recorded which). This sequence joins TRBV10-1 and TRBJ2-1; a possible D gene is TRBD1 (5 bases). The receptor comes from a woman aged 30 to 39 who had recovered from COVID-19. CDR3 DNA sequence: TGCGCCAGCAGTGAGTCAGGGGTTCGGGACAATGAGCAGTTCTTC. Its protein product is CASSESGVRDNEQFF.